This T cell receptor (beta chain) is from a study of blood T cell repertoires in COVID-19. As originally analysed: Scientists estimated how many nucleated cells there were by amplifying reference gene primers. The protocol was immunoSEQ multiplex PCR, while the TCRdb copy is restricted to in-frame clones and leaves out a portion. The V and J calls and clone size come from that table; D and trimming were worked out from the DNA. The sample comprises 100,000 to 150,000 clones, 79% of which are singletons, and 37% rests with the top ten. This clone was seen more than once but under ten times. CDR3 length: 14 residues. The V gene end was trimmed by 3 bases and the J gene end by 3 bases; junction bases not matched to a gene: 5. The germline CDR1 and CDR2 sequences are SGHNT and YENEEA.

The rearrangement joins TRBV11-3 to TRBJ2-7; 7 bases are a match to TRBD1. The clonotype originates from a man in his forties with active or convalescent COVID-19. Sequenced: peripheral blood. The CDR3: CASSFGAGGYEQYF. CDR3 DNA sequence: TGTGCCAGCAGCTTCGGCGCAGGGGGCTACGAGCAGTACTTC.